Following are 26 T cell receptor beta chains from one sample sequenced in a study of regulatory T cells in long-lasting Graves disease. Arm-PCR of CDR3 regions with iRepertoire HTBI primers generated TCR beta libraries. Each CDR3 protein is one row after TCRdb ran MiXCR on the multiplex PCR reads. The sample lists 400,000 to 500,000 distinct CDR3 sequences, 16% occurring once. Indicated time point: newly diagnosed GD, antithyroid drugs for less than 3 months. PBMCs were the source of the RNA used for TCR sequencing. This sample was shared with a second study, whose subject was T cells in Graves' hyperthyroidism and ophthalmopathy.

Specimen: peripheral blood mononuclear cells (PBMCs), collected at new diagnosis, from a patient treated with antithyroid drugs. Receptors were obtained from a woman aged 18-29 years with Graves disease.

This clonotype was counted ten times or more. The chain uses TRBV12-3 or TRBV12-4 and TRBJ2-1; 9 nucleotides line up with TRBD1. The length of the CDR3 is 15 residues. The trim removed 10 bases at V and 0 bases at J, leaving 7 bases unmatched. This chain's CDR3 is CATKQGASSYNEQFF. The CDR3 DNA reads TGTGCCACCAAACAGGGGGCTAGCTCCTACAATGAGCAGTTCTTC.

This clonotype was counted many times. The V call is TRBV6-1, the J call TRBJ2-7; TRBD2 matches at 8 bases. After removal of 2 bases from V and 5 bases from J, the junction contained 5 bases not matched to a gene. From germline, CDR1 is MNHNS and CDR2 SASEGT. The CDR3 has 14 amino acids. The chain's CDR3 is CASSELSGRNEQYF. The CDR3 nucleotides are TGTGCCAGCAGTGAACTGAGCGGGAGAAACGAGCAGTACTTC.

This clonotype was observed a handful of times. The chain couples TRBV6-1 to TRBJ2-3; D gene ambiguous. Trimming stripped 2 bases from V and 2 bases from J, with 11 bases between. This CDR3 is built from 15 residues. From germline, CDR1 is MNHNS and CDR2 SASEGT. DNA of the CDR3: TGTGCCAGCAGTGAATCATTCGTTCTCACAGATACGCAGTATTTT. Translation: CASSESFVLTDTQYF.

The sample holds a few counts of this clonotype. J is TRBJ2-7 and V is TRBV5-1; tentative D call: TRBD2 (10 bases). The length of the CDR3 is 18 residues. The germline gives CDR1 SGHRS, CDR2 YFSETQ. Trimming removed 2 bases from V and 3 bases from J, with 24 bases in between. CDR3 bases: TGCGCCAGCAGCTTTGCTACTAGCGGGACAGGGAGAAGCTACGAGCAGTACTTC. Encoded protein: CASSFATSGTGRSYEQYF.

About this clonotype itself: A much larger clone sits a single nucleotide away, making a read error possible. J is TRBJ2-7 and V is TRBV11-2; perhaps TRBD1 as D (6 bases). Trimming shortened V by 3 bases and J by 7 bases, and 22 bases separated the two germline ends. Per germline, CDR1 SGHAT and CDR2 FQNNGV. The CDR3 length is 16 residues. Here the CDR3 DNA reads TGTGCCAGCAGCTTCATCGTGATGACAGGCTACAATGAGCAGTACTTC. It is translated as CASSFIVMTGYNEQYF.

The chain combines TRBV12-3 or TRBV12-4 with TRBJ2-5, with 14 nucleotides matching TRBD2. Unmatched junction bases numbered 8, after V lost 3 bases and J lost 5 bases. CDR3 length equals 17 residues. The CDR3 DNA is TGTGCCAGCAGTTTTGGGAGACTAGCGGGAGGGAAGGAGACCCAGTACTTC. It is translated as CASSFGRLAGGKETQYF.

At least ten counts were recorded for this clonotype. At one end the junction does not follow the germline gene, possibly because of a read error. The CDR3 loop is CASSLEPPNPSYNEQSF. The CDR3 nucleotides read TGTGCCAGCAGCTTAGAACCGCCAAACCCTTCCTACAATGAGCAGTCCTTC. This chain links TRBV11-2 with TRBJ2-1, with unresolved D. CDR1 is SGHAT, CDR2 FQNNGV, per germline. This CDR3 comprises 17 residues.

This clonotype was counted only a few times. The chain is built from TRBV2 and TRBJ2-4; D assignment may be TRBD1 or TRBD2 (7 bases each). This CDR3 region has 14 residues. Deletions cut 6 bases from V and 7 bases from J, with 16 bases between. In germline, CDR1 is SNHLY, CDR2 FYNNEI. CDR3 coding DNA: TGTGCCAGCAGCCCAGGGGGGGGGGCGAACATTCAGTACTTC. Its translation is CASSPGGGANIQYF.

This clonotype has a count of ten or more. The gene calls are TRBV28 and TRBJ2-5, with TRBD2 matching over 14 bases. CDR1 is MDHEN, CDR2 SYDVKM, per germline. With 5 bases clipped from V and 0 bases from J, the junction kept 11 bases outside the gene matches. The CDR3 totals 19 residues. DNA of the CDR3: TGTGCCAGCAGTAAGGGACTAGCGGGAGTTTTAGGTAACCAAGAGACCCAGTACTTC. This encodes CASSKGLAGVLGNQETQYF.

In its sample, this clonotype was seen many times. The chain couples TRBV13 to TRBJ2-3, with 11 bases that match TRBD2. This CDR3 spans 19 amino acids. Germline lookup yields CDR1 PRHDT and CDR2 FYEKMQ (reference sequence). The V gene end was trimmed by 1 base and the J gene end by 2 bases; junction bases not matched to a gene: 11. CDR3 amino acids: CASSLVLLAGGPNTDTQYF. Written as DNA, the CDR3 is TGTGCCAGCAGCTTAGTACTGCTAGCGGGAGGACCTAACACAGATACGCAGTATTTT.

In its sample, this clonotype was seen many times. This chain links TRBV5-1 with TRBJ1-6, with TRBD1 matching 7 bases. The V gene's germline CDR1 is SGHRS and CDR2 YFSETQ. The J segment lost 6 bases and the V segment lost 4 bases, leaving 4 bases of the junction unmatched. The CDR3 sequence is 14 residues long. This CDR3 is CASSSGQANSPLHF. Here the CDR3 DNA reads TGCGCCAGCAGCAGTGGACAGGCTAATTCACCCCTCCACTTT.

This clonotype was picked up a small number of times. The chain employs TRBV12-3 or TRBV12-4 and TRBJ1-6; D unclear. The ends were cut back, 3 bases at V and 7 bases at J, with 13 bases in the middle. This CDR3 spans 15 amino acids. CDR3 bases: TGTGCCAGCAGTTTCACCGGGCCTAGGAATTCACCCCTCCACTTT. Its protein product is CASSFTGPRNSPLHF.

This clonotype was seen many times. The V call is TRBV28, the J call TRBJ2-4, with D possibly matching TRBD1 (5 bases). The V end lost 7 bases, the J end lost 0 bases, and 13 bases lay between the germline ends. The CDR3 consists of 15 residues. The germline gives CDR1 MDHEN, CDR2 SYDVKM. CDR3 coding DNA: TGTGCCAGCACTGCGGTCAGGGAAGCCAAAAACATTCAGTACTTC. Its translation: CASTAVREAKNIQYF.

The J gene is TRBJ2-1, the V gene TRBV3-1; D is ambiguous. The germline V and J ends were trimmed by 1 base and 2 bases, with 12 bases remaining between them. Germline values: CDR1 LGHDT, CDR2 YNNKEL (reference sequence). The CDR3 is 16 amino acids. CDR3 residues: CASSQVDKIAYNEQFF. The CDR3 region has the DNA TGTGCCAGCAGCCAAGTAGATAAAATTGCCTACAATGAGCAGTTCTTC.

This clonotype was picked up many times. V is TRBV6-5 and J is TRBJ2-7; D remains unclear. Germline V lookup: CDR1 MNHEY, CDR2 SVGAGI. The germline V and J ends were trimmed by 4 bases and 1 base, with 8 bases remaining between them. The CDR3 loop spans 13 amino acids. CDR3 nucleotide sequence: TGTGCCAGCAGTTCCTACGAGTCCTACGAGCAGTACTTC. This encodes CASSSYESYEQYF.

This clonotype has ten or more counts. The rearrangement joins TRBV5-8 to TRBJ1-1; TRBD1 agrees at 9 bases. J was trimmed by 4 bases and V by 4 bases; bases with no gene match: 8. This CDR3 region has 15 residues. Germline loops: CDR1 SGHTS, CDR2 YDEGEE. This chain's CDR3 is CASSRYRGRFTEAFF. Here the CDR3 DNA reads TGTGCCAGCAGCAGATACAGGGGGCGCTTCACTGAAGCTTTCTTT.

This clonotype was seen more than once but under ten times. The CDR3, as DNA: TGTGCCAGCAGCCGGATTTTAGATTATAGCACAGATACGCAGTATTTT. Encoded protein: CASSRILDYSTDTQYF. The V gene is TRBV7-9, the J gene TRBJ2-3; D remains unclear. CDR1 SEHNR and CDR2 FQNEAQ come from the germline V gene (reference sequence). V was trimmed by 5 bases and J by 0 bases, leaving 15 bases between them. CDR3 length: 16 residues.

This clonotype has at least ten counts. The chain joins TRBV7-9 to TRBJ2-7, with 9 positions matching TRBD2. The CDR3 extends over 16 amino acids. Germline V CDR1 and CDR2: SEHNR, FQNEAQ (reference sequence). V dropped 2 bases and J dropped 4; count of bases not matched to a gene: 9. CDR3 protein: CASSLTAGGPKYEQYF. The CDR3 DNA sequence: TGTGCCAGCAGCTTAACGGCGGGAGGGCCAAAGTACGAGCAGTACTTC.

The CDR3 region is CASSKVSGTNEKLFF. The CDR3 DNA reads TGTGCCAGCAGCAAGGTATCCGGTACTAATGAAAAACTGTTTTTT. The chain carries TRBV27 and TRBJ1-4; the D is unclear. V was trimmed by 6 bases and J by 2 bases, leaving 13 bases between them. There are 15 residues in the CDR3. Germline values: CDR1 MNHEY, CDR2 SMNVEV (reference sequence).

This clonotype has at least ten counts. The V gene is TRBV28, the J gene TRBJ2-7; D remains ambiguous. The CDR3 covers 10 residues. Germline V gene data show CDR1 as MDHEN and CDR2 as SYDVKM. V gave up 7 bases and J gave up 9 bases, with 10 bases separating them. CDR3 nucleotides: TGTGCCAGCACTCCACTCGGGCAGTACTTC. This encodes CASTPLGQYF.

This clonotype was observed a single time. J is TRBJ1-5 and V is TRBV19, with 9 bases aligning to TRBD1. The CDR3 has 17 amino acids. Germline V CDR1 and CDR2: LNHDA, SQIVND (reference sequence). With 5 bases clipped from V and 2 bases from J, the junction kept 10 bases outside the gene matches. CDR3 bases: TGTGCCAGTAGTGATCTACAGGGGGCGGGTGGCAATCAGCCCCAGCATTTT. It translates to CASSDLQGAGGNQPQHF.

Only a few counts were recorded for this clonotype. This chain connects TRBV29-1 to TRBJ2-7; D perhaps matches TRBD1 (5 bases). Trimming took off 1 base at V and 5 bases at J, with 21 bases between the two ends. The CDR3 runs 16 residues. Per the germline V gene, CDR1 is SQVTM and CDR2 is ANQGSEA. In nucleotides, the CDR3 is TGCAGCGTTGAAGGGGGCTCCTGGGGCGCGGCTGACGAGCAGTACTTC. Translation gives CSVEGGSWGAADEQYF.

This clonotype was detected a few times. This rearrangement joins TRBV25-1 to TRBJ1-2; tentative D call: TRBD1 (5 bases). Germline V CDR1 and CDR2: MGHDK, SYGVNS. V lost 1 base and J 4 bases, leaving 16 bases between the germline ends. This CDR3 comprises 16 residues. The DNA for the CDR3 is TGTGCCAGCAGTGAATTAGGGGTCGGGGCTGGCTATGGCTACACCTTC. It translates to CASSELGVGAGYGYTF.

This clonotype was seen a handful of times. V usage is TRBV30 and J usage is TRBJ2-2, with 10 bases identical to TRBD2. The CDR3 extends over 16 amino acids. V dropped 8 bases and J dropped 0; count of bases not matched to a gene: 9. Germline V gene lookup returns CDR1 GTSNPN and CDR2 SVGIG (reference sequence). The CDR3 sequence: CASLLGLAANTGELFF. CDR3 bases: TGTGCCAGCCTCCTAGGACTAGCGGCGAACACCGGGGAGCTGTTTTTT.

The chain couples TRBV10-1 to TRBJ2-2, with D possibly matching TRBD2 (5 bases). CDR3 length: 16 amino acids. V was trimmed by 4 bases and J by 4 bases, leaving 16 bases between them. CDR1 and CDR2 from the germline V gene are WNHNN and SYGVQD (reference sequence). CDR3 protein: CASSAFGDRGTGELFF. The CDR3 region has the DNA TGCGCCAGCAGTGCGTTTGGGGATCGGGGCACCGGGGAGCTGTTTTTT.

The chain combines TRBV2 with TRBJ1-4; no clear D. The CDR3 is made up of 15 amino acids. V was pared by 3 bases and J by 6 bases, with 14 bases between. In germline, CDR1 is SNHLY, CDR2 FYNNEI. This chain's CDR3 is CASSEGGRSDEKLFF. The CDR3 DNA sequence: TGTGCCAGCAGTGAGGGTGGCAGGTCTGATGAAAAACTGTTTTTT.